This is a list of T cell receptor beta chains from one sample in a study of post-analysis software for immune sequencing data. Each CDR3 protein gets one entry after TCRdb re-called the PCR reads with MiXCR. This sample carries roughly 580,000 distinct CDR3 sequences, roughly 46% of them seen once, and the ten largest clones take roughly 1.7%. The sequenced sample consisted of blood. The receptors were gathered from a girl aged 5-17 years with multiple sclerosis. Each CDR3 is given with its conserved first and last residue. D genes are given only for firm matches. Where a row states a size, it is once, few, many or the class of an expanded clone; other rows omit it.

j_call,v_call,d_call,clone_size,cdr3_aa,cdr3_nt
TRBJ2-1,TRBV7-9,.,.,CASSPPSRGGPSKDEQFF,TGTGCCAGCAGCCCCCCTTCAAGGGGGGGCCCCTCTAAAGATGAGCAGTTCTTC
TRBJ2-3,TRBV20-1,TRBD2,.,CSSSGGGTQYF,TGCAGCAGCTCGGGGGGAGGAACGCAGTATTTT
TRBJ2-7,TRBV5-1,.,.,CASSLVAGLNYEQYF,TGCGCCAGCAGCTTGGTCGCGGGGCTCAACTACGAGCAGTACTTC
TRBJ2-1,TRBV11-2,.,.,CASSLTGDGGDEQFF,TGTGCCAGCAGCCTCACAGGGGACGGGGGCGATGAGCAGTTCTTC
TRBJ1-4,TRBV11-2,.,.,CASSLRGYQEKLFF,TGTGCCAGCAGCTTAAGAGGGTATCAGGAAAAACTGTTTTTT
TRBJ1-2,TRBV12-3/TRBV12-4,TRBD1,few,CASSLKGQGDYGYTF,TGTGCCAGCAGTTTAAAAGGACAGGGGGACTATGGCTACACCTTC
TRBJ2-1,TRBV4-1,TRBD2,few,CASSTTSGGHNEQFF,TGCGCCAGCAGCACCACTAGCGGGGGCCACAATGAGCAGTTCTTC
TRBJ2-6,TRBV12-3/TRBV12-4,.,.,CASSPPTGISGANVLTF,TGTGCCAGCAGCCCACCTACAGGGATCTCTGGGGCCAACGTCCTGACTTTC
TRBJ2-1,TRBV29-1,TRBD2,.,CSVEPTYSGGSYNEQFF,TGCAGCGTTGAACCGACCTATAGCGGGGGATCCTACAATGAGCAGTTCTTC
TRBJ2-3,TRBV24-1,.,.,CATSDSRGGTDTQYF,TGTGCCACCAGTGATAGCAGGGGAGGAACAGATACGCAGTATTTT
TRBJ1-2,TRBV25-1,.,.,CASSETGTLVSDGYTF,TGTGCCAGCAGTGAGACCGGGACCCTGGTGTCGGATGGCTACACCTTC
TRBJ2-7,TRBV5-1,TRBD1,.,CASSIMPGQGDEQYF,TGCGCCAGCAGCATTATGCCGGGACAGGGGGACGAGCAGTACTTC
TRBJ1-2,TRBV27,.,.,CASSFGDGVYGYTF,TGTGCCAGCAGTTTCGGGGACGGGGTCTATGGCTACACCTTC
TRBJ2-1,TRBV12-3/TRBV12-4,TRBD1,.,CASSPQGFGDEQFF,TGTGCCAGCAGCCCACAGGGGTTCGGGGATGAGCAGTTCTTC
TRBJ2-5,TRBV20-1,.,few,CSARGLLEGAQYF,TGCAGTGCTAGGGGTCTTCTGGAAGGGGCCCAGTACTTC
TRBJ1-5,TRBV7-2,.,.,CASSLGRVSNQPQHF,TGTGCCAGCAGCTTAGGGCGGGTTAGCAATCAGCCCCAGCATTTT
TRBJ2-7,TRBV5-6,TRBD1,.,CASRSGQATTYEQYF,TGTGCCAGCAGATCCGGACAGGCGACTACCTACGAGCAGTACTTC
TRBJ2-3,TRBV7-2,.,.,CASSFRSGTDTQYF,TGTGCCAGCAGCTTCAGATCAGGCACAGATACGCAGTATTTT
TRBJ2-1,TRBV20-1,TRBD1,.,CSARALGTGDNEQFF,TGCAGTGCTAGAGCTCTTGGGACAGGGGACAATGAGCAGTTCTTC
TRBJ2-3,TRBV5-1,TRBD2,few,CASSLRLAGGDTQYF,TGTGCCAGCAGTTTAAGGCTAGCGGGTGGAGATACGCAGTATTTT
TRBJ1-1,TRBV29-1,.,.,CSAEMQGNTEAFF,TGCAGCGCAGAGATGCAGGGGAACACTGAAGCTTTCTTT
TRBJ2-3,TRBV12-3/TRBV12-4,.,.,CASLARWSTDTQYF,TGTGCCAGCCTTGCTCGCTGGAGTACAGATACGCAGTATTTT
TRBJ2-1,TRBV4-2,.,.,CASSREALTEQFF,TGTGCCAGCAGCCGAGAGGCCCTCACTGAGCAGTTCTTC
TRBJ1-4,TRBV9,TRBD1,.,CASSPRTGFNEKLFF,TGTGCCAGCAGCCCCCGGACAGGATTTAATGAAAAACTGTTTTTT
TRBJ2-1,TRBV15,.,.,CATSPMGGPGNEQFF,TGTGCCACCAGCCCAATGGGGGGCCCAGGGAATGAGCAGTTCTTC
TRBJ2-6,TRBV6-6,.,.,CASSYTDLGGANVLTF,TGTGCCAGCAGTTACACAGACCTGGGCGGGGCCAACGTCCTGACTTTC
TRBJ2-1,TRBV7-9,.,.,CASSLDGRGGYNEQFF,TGTGCCAGCAGCTTAGATGGCCGAGGGGGGTACAATGAGCAGTTCTTC
TRBJ2-1,TRBV15,TRBD2,.,CATTPGLLYNEQFF,TGTGCCACCACGCCGGGACTACTATACAATGAGCAGTTCTTC
TRBJ1-1,TRBV12-3/TRBV12-4,.,.,CASRGLANTEAFF,TGTGCCAGCAGGGGTTTGGCTAACACTGAAGCTTTCTTT
TRBJ2-7,TRBV4-1,.,.,CASSQAPRDHEQYF,TGCGCCAGCAGCCAAGCCCCTCGGGACCACGAGCAGTACTTC
TRBJ2-5,TRBV13,.,.,CASSNRDYQETQYF,TGTGCCAGCAGCAACCGGGACTACCAAGAGACCCAGTACTTC
TRBJ1-1,TRBV24-1,TRBD1,few,CATSDTGTGGPAFF,TGTGCCACCAGTGATACCGGGACAGGGGGCCCAGCTTTCTTT
TRBJ1-5,TRBV3-1,.,few,CASSQVNSNQPQHF,TGTGCCAGCAGCCAAGTGAACAGCAATCAGCCCCAGCATTTT
TRBJ2-1,TRBV5-1,.,.,CASSFVSSYNEQFF,TGCGCCAGCAGCTTCGTTAGCTCCTACAATGAGCAGTTCTTC
TRBJ1-2,TRBV29-1,.,.,CSVDVGYGYTF,TGCAGCGTTGACGTCGGCTATGGCTACACCTTC
TRBJ2-5,TRBV12-3/TRBV12-4,.,.,CASSLGKTQETQDF,TGTGCCAGCAGTTTAGGGAAGACCCAAGAGACCCAGGACTTC
TRBJ2-6,TRBV5-1,.,once,CASSPPGGTLSGANVLTF,TGCGCCAGCAGCCCACCAGGAGGTACCCTCTCTGGGGCCAACGTCCTGACTTTC
TRBJ2-1,TRBV13,TRBD2,.,CASSRGEENHEQFF,TGTGCCAGCTCCCGGGGGGAGGAGAACCATGAGCAGTTCTTC
TRBJ1-5,TRBV6-6,.,.,CASSWTVDYSNQPQHF,TGTGCCAGCAGTTGGACAGTAGATTATAGCAATCAGCCCCAGCATTTT
TRBJ1-2,TRBV3-1,.,few,CASSQEFWGRRYGYTF,TGTGCCAGCAGCCAAGAGTTTTGGGGGAGGAGGTATGGCTACACCTTC
TRBJ2-1,TRBV7-3,TRBD1,.,CASSRPGTDLNEQFF,TGTGCCAGCAGCCGGCCCGGGACAGATCTTAATGAGCAGTTCTTC
TRBJ2-1,TRBV12-3/TRBV12-4,.,.,CASSLGQRGYNEQFF,TGTGCCAGCAGTTTGGGTCAGAGGGGGTACAATGAGCAGTTCTTC
TRBJ2-6,TRBV3-1,.,.,CASSPQASGANVLTF,TGTGCCAGCAGCCCTCAGGCCTCTGGGGCCAACGTCCTGACTTTC
TRBJ2-5,TRBV30,.,once,CAWSVIAARETQYF,TGTGCCTGGAGTGTTATTGCGGCCCGAGAGACCCAGTACTTC
TRBJ1-6,TRBV25-1,TRBD1,.,CASSEEQGISPLHF,TGTGCCAGCAGTGAAGAACAGGGGATTTCACCCCTCCACTTT
TRBJ1-4,TRBV6-5,TRBD1,once,CASSFTGGGEKLFF,TGTGCCAGCAGTTTTACAGGGGGGGGAGAAAAACTGTTTTTT
TRBJ1-1,TRBV12-3/TRBV12-4,.,.,CASSLGDFRDTEAFF,TGTGCCAGCAGTTTAGGCGATTTCCGGGACACTGAAGCTTTCTTT
TRBJ2-1,TRBV27,TRBD1,few,CASSRTGWSTYNEQFF,TGTGCCAGCAGTCGGACAGGCTGGAGCACCTACAATGAGCAGTTCTTC
TRBJ2-7,TRBV12-3/TRBV12-4,.,few,CASSLAHRNINEQYF,TGTGCCAGCAGTTTAGCCCACAGGAACATCAACGAGCAGTACTTC
TRBJ2-3,TRBV24-1,.,many,CATSDGTRDTDTQYF,TGTGCCACCAGTGACGGGACCCGAGACACAGATACGCAGTATTTT
TRBJ2-1,TRBV7-9,TRBD2,.,CASSLEAGGRYNEQFF,TGTGCCAGCAGCTTAGAAGCGGGAGGCCGCTACAATGAGCAGTTCTTC
TRBJ2-1,TRBV10-3,TRBD2,.,CAISGRTGGESYNEQFF,TGTGCCATCAGTGGCCGGACCGGGGGGGAGTCCTACAATGAGCAGTTCTTC
TRBJ1-4,TRBV6-5,.,few,CASSYGQENEKLFF,TGTGCCAGCAGTTACGGCCAGGAAAATGAAAAACTGTTTTTT
TRBJ2-7,TRBV7-9,.,.,CASSSTGRIYEQYF,TGTGCCAGCAGCTCGACAGGGAGGATCTACGAGCAGTACTTC